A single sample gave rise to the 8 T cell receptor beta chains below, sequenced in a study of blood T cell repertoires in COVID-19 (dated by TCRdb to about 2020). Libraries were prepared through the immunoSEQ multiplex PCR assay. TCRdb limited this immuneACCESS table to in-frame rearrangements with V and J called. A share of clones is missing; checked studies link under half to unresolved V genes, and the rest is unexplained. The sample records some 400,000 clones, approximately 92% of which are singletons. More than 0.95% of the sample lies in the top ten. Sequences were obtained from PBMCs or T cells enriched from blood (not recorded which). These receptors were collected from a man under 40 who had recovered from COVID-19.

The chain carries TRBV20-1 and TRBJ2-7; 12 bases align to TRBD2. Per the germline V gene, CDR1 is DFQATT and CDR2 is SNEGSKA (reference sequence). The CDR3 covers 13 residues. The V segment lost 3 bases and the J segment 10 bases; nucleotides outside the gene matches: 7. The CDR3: CSASETSGSLQYF. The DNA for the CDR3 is TGCAGTGCTAGTGAGACTAGCGGGAGCCTCCAGTACTTC.

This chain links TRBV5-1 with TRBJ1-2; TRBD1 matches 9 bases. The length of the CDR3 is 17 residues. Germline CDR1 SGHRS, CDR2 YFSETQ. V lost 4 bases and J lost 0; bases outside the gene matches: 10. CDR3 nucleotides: TGCGCCAGCAGCGTAGGACAGGGGATCCCAACTAACTATGGCTACACCTTC. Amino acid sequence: CASSVGQGIPTNYGYTF. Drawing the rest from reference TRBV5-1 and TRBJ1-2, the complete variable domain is KAGVTQTPRYLIKTRGQQVTLSCSPISGHRSVSWYQQTPGQGLQFLFEYFSETQRNKGNFPGRFSGRQFSNSRSEMNVSTLELGDSALYLCASSVGQGIPTNYGYTFGSGTRLTVV.

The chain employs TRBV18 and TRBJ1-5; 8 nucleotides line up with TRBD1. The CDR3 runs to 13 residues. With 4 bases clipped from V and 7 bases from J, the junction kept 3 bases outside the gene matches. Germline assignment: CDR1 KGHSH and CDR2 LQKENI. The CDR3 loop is CASSHDRGQPQHF. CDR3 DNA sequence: TGTGCCAGCTCACACGACAGGGGACAGCCCCAGCATTTT.

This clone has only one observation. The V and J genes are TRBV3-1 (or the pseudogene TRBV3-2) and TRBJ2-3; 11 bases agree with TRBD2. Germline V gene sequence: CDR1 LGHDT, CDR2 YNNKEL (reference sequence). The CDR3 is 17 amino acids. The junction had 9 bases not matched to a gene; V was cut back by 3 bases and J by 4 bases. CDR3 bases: TGTGCCAGCAGCCATTATACTAGCGGGAGAGGCGCAGATACGCAGTATTTT. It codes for CASSHYTSGRGADTQYF.

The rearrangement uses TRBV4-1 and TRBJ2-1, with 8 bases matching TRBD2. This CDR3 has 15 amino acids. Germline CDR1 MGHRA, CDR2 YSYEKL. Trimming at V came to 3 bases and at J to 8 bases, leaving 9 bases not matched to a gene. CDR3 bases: TGCGCCAGCAGCCATAGCGGGACCTACGGGGATGAGCAGTTCTTC. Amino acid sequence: CASSHSGTYGDEQFF.

CDR3 nucleotides: TGTGCCAGCAGTTTTTCTAGCGGGAGCCAAGAGACCCAGTACTTC. It yields the protein CASSFSSGSQETQYF. The J gene is TRBJ2-5, the V gene TRBV28; TRBD2 matches at 10 bases. This CDR3 has 15 amino acids. Germline assignment: CDR1 MDHEN and CDR2 SYDVKM. V dropped 3 bases and J dropped 1; count of bases not matched to a gene: 2.

The CDR3 loop is CASSLAGVNSPLHF. CDR3 sequence (DNA): TGTGCCAGCAGCTTAGCGGGGGTTAATTCACCCCTCCACTTT. The V gene is TRBV11-2, the J gene TRBJ1-6, with D tentatively TRBD1 (5 bases). V was clipped by 1 base and J by 6 bases, with 7 bases between them. The CDR3 loop spans 14 amino acids. CDR1 and CDR2 (germline): SGHAT, FQNNGV. The full variable domain, completed using reference TRBV11-2 and TRBJ1-6, is EAGVAQSPRYKIIEKRQSVAFWCNPISGHATLYWYQQILGQGPKLLIQFQNNGVVDDSQLPKDRFSAERLKGVDSTLKIQPAKLEDSAVYLCASSLAGVNSPLHFGNGTRLTVT.

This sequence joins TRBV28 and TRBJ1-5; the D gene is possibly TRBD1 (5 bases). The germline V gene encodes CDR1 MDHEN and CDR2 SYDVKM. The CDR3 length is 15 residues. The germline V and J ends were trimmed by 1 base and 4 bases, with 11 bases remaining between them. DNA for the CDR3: TGTGCCAGCAGTTTATCGGCAGGGAATAATCAGCCCCAGCATTTT. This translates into CASSLSAGNNQPQHF.